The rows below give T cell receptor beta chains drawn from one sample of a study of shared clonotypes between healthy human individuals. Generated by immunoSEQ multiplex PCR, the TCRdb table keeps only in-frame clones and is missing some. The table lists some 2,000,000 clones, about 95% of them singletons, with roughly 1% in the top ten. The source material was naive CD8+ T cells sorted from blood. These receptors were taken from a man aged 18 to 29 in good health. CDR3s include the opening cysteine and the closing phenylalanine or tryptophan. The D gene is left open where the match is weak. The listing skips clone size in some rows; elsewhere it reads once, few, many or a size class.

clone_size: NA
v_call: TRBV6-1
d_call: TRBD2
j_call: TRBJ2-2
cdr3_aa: CASSGVGLAGVNTGELFF
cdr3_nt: TGTGCCAGCAGTGGAGTAGGGCTAGCGGGAGTGAACACCGGGGAGCTGTTTTTT

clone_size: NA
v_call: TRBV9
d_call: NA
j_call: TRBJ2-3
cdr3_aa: CASSVDGSSIARADTQYF
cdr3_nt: TGTGCCAGCAGCGTAGATGGTAGCTCTATAGCTAGGGCAGATACGCAGTATTTT

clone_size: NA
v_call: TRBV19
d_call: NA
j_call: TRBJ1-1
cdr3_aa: CASSIGHHTEAFF
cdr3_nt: TGTGCCAGTAGTATCGGACATCACACTGAAGCTTTCTTT

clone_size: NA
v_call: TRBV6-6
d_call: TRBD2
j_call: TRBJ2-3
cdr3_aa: CASSRTTSGSPDTQYF
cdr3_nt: TGTGCCAGCAGCCGCACGACTAGCGGGAGCCCAGATACGCAGTATTTT

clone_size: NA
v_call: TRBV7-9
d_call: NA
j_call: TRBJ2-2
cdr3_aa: CASSLIPRDNTGELFF
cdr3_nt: TGTGCCAGCAGCTTAATCCCCCGGGACAACACCGGGGAGCTGTTTTTT

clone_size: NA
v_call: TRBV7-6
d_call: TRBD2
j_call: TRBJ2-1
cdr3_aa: CASSLAFISGSSYNEQFF
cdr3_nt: TGTGCCAGCAGCTTAGCCTTCATTAGCGGGAGTTCCTACAATGAGCAGTTCTTC

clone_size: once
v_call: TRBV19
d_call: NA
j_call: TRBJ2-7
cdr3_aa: CASRESGSYEQYF
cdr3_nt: TGTGCCAGTAGGGAGAGCGGTTCGTACGAGCAGTACTTC

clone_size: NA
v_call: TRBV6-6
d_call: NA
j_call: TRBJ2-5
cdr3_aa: CASSYVQTQETQYF
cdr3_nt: TGTGCCAGCAGTTATGTTCAGACCCAAGAGACCCAGTACTTC

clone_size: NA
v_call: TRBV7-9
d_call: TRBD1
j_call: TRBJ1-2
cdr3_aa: CASSQTGGKDYGYTF
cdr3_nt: TGTGCCAGCAGCCAGACAGGGGGCAAAGACTATGGCTACACCTTC

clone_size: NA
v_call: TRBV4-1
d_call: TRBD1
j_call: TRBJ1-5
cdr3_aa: CASSATGGAGTGNQPQHF
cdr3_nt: TGCGCCAGCAGTGCAACAGGGGGCGCGGGCACGGGCAATCAGCCCCAGCATTTT

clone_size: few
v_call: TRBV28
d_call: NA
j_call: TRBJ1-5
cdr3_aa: CASSQGGQPQHF
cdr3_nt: TGTGCCAGCAGCCAAGGCGGTCAGCCCCAGCATTTT

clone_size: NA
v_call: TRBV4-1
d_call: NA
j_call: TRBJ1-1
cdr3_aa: CASSQFNHLGGTEAFF
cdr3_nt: TGCGCCAGCAGCCAGTTCAACCATTTAGGGGGGACTGAAGCTTTCTTT

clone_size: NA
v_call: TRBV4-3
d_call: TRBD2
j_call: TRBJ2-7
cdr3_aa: CASSQDSPPTLAGGGEQYF
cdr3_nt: TGCGCCAGCAGCCAAGATTCCCCTCCGACCCTAGCGGGAGGGGGCGAGCAGTACTTC

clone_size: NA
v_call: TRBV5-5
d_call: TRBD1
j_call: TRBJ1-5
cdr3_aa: CASSLAVLGQGHQPQHF
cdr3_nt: TGTGCCAGCAGCTTGGCCGTCTTGGGACAGGGTCATCAGCCCCAGCATTTT

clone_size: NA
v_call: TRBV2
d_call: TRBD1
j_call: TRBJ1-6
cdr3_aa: CASTGQGDSSPLHF
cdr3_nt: TGTGCCAGCACCGGACAGGGGGATTCATCACCCCTCCACTTT

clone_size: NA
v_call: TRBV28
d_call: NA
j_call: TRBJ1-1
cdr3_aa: CASSLFEGSNTEAFF
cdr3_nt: TGTGCCAGCAGTTTATTTGAGGGATCGAACACTGAAGCTTTCTTT

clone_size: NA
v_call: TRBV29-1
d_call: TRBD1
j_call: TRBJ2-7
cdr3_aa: CSVQGATGAFGEQYF
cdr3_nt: TGCAGCGTTCAGGGGGCGACAGGGGCCTTTGGAGAGCAGTACTTC

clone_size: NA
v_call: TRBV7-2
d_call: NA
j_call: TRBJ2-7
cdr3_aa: CASSLEPPSATYEQYF
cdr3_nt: TGTGCCAGCAGCTTAGAGCCCCCTAGCGCTACCTACGAGCAGTACTTC

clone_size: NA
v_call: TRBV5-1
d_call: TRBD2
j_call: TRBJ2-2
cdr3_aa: CASSPGLAGGITGELFF
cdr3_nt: TGCGCCAGCAGCCCGGGACTAGCGGGAGGGATCACCGGGGAGCTGTTTTTT

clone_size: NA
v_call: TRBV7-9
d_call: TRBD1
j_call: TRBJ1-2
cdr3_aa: CASSSGTDGYTF
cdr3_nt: TGTGCCAGCAGCTCCGGGACAGATGGCTACACCTTC

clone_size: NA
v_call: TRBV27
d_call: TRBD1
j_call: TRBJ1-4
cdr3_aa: CASRGQGAREKLFF
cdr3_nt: TGTGCCAGCAGGGGACAGGGGGCGCGGGAAAAACTGTTTTTT

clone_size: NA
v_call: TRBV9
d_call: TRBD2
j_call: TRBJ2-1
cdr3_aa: CASSVGAGGFNEQFF
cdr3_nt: TGTGCCAGCAGCGTAGGAGCGGGAGGGTTCAATGAGCAGTTCTTC

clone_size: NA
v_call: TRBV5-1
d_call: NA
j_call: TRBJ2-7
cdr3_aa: CASMPQTSYEQYF
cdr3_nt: TGCGCCAGCATGCCACAGACCTCCTACGAGCAGTACTTC

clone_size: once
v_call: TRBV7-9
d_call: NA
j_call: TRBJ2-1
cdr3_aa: CASSLGGRDNEQFF
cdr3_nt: TGTGCCAGCAGCTTAGGGGGACGGGACAATGAGCAGTTCTTC

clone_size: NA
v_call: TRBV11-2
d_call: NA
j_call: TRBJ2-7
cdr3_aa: CASSGDSLSYEQYF
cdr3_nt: TGTGCCAGCAGCGGAGACAGCCTCTCCTACGAGCAGTACTTC

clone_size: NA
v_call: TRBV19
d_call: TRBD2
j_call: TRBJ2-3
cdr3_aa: CASSWGGRPDTQYF
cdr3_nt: TGTGCCAGTAGCTGGGGGGGTCGGCCAGATACGCAGTATTTT

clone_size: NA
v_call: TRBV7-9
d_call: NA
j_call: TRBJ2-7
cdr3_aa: CASSPTVLYEQYF
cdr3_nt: TGTGCCAGCAGCCCGACAGTCCTCTACGAGCAGTACTTC

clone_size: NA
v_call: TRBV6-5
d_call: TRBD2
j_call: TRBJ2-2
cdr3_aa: CASTTGGGTGELFF
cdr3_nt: TGTGCCAGCACCACGGGGGGTGGCACCGGGGAGCTGTTTTTT

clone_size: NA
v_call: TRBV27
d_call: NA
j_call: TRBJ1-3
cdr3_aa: CASSLGAGAGGNTIYF
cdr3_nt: TGTGCCAGCAGTTTGGGGGCGGGTGCTGGTGGAAACACCATATATTTT

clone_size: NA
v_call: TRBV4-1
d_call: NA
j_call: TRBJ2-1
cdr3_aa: CASSLSGGGGGEQFF
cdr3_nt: TGCGCCAGCAGCCTCAGCGGAGGGGGAGGAGGTGAGCAGTTCTTC

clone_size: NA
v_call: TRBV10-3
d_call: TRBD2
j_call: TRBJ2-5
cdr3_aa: CAISDERGGPGETQYF
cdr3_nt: TGTGCCATCAGTGATGAGCGGGGGGGCCCTGGTGAGACCCAGTACTTC

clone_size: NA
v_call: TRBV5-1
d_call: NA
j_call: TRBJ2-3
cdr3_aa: CASSPLISTSTDTQYF
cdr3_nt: TGCGCCAGCAGCCCGCTGATCAGTACTAGCACAGATACGCAGTATTTT

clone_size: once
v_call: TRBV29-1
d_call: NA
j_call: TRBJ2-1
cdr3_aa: CSVVTGKGGNEQFF
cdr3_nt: TGCAGCGTTGTTACAGGAAAGGGGGGGAATGAGCAGTTCTTC

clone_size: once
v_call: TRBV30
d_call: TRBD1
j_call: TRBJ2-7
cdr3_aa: CAWSVLGQGSSYEQYF
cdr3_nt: TGTGCCTGGAGTGTACTCGGACAGGGGAGCTCCTACGAGCAGTACTTC

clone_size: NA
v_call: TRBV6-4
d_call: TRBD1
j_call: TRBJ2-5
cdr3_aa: CASSPTGAETQYF
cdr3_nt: TGTGCCAGCAGCCCCACAGGGGCAGAGACCCAGTACTTC

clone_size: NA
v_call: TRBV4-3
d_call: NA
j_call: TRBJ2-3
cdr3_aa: CASSQGLASTDTQYF
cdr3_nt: TGCGCCAGCAGCCAAGGCCTAGCGAGCACAGATACGCAGTATTTT

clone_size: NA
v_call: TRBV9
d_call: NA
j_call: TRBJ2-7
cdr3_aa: CASSVAGTDVYEQYF
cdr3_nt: TGTGCCAGCAGCGTGGCCGGGACCGATGTCTACGAGCAGTACTTC

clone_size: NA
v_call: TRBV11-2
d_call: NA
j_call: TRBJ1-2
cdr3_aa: CASSVGGGRAYYGYTF
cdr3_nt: TGTGCCAGCAGCGTCGGGGGAGGACGGGCCTACTATGGCTACACCTTC

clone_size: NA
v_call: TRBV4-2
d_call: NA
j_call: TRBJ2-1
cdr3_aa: CASSHGEGHEQFF
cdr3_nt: TGTGCCAGCAGCCATGGAGAGGGGCATGAGCAGTTCTTC

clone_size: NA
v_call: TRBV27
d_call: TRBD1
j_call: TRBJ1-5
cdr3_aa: CASSLSGGGGAESNQPQHF
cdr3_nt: TGTGCCAGCAGTTTATCGGGTGGAGGGGGCGCAGAGAGCAATCAGCCCCAGCATTTT

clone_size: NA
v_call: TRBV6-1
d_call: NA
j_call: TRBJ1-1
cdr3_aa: CASSEVWENTEAFF
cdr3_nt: TGTGCCAGCAGTGAAGTCTGGGAGAACACTGAAGCTTTCTTT

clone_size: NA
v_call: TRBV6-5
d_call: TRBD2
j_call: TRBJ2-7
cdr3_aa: CASSYQASGGYEQYF
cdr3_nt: TGTGCCAGCAGTTACCAGGCTAGCGGGGGCTACGAGCAGTACTTC

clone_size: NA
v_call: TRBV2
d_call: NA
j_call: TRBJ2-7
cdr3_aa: CASSQTGYEQYF
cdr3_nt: TGTGCCAGCAGCCAAACAGGATACGAGCAGTACTTC

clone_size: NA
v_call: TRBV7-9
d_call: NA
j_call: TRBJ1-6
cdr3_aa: CASSQTGFDSPLHF
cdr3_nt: TGTGCCAGCAGCCAAACAGGGTTTGATTCACCCCTCCACTTT

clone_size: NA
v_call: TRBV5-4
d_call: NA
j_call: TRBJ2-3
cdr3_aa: CASSWDPTDTQYF
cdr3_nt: TGTGCCAGCAGCTGGGACCCCACAGATACGCAGTATTTT

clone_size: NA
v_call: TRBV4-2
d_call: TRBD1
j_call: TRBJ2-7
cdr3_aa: CASSQGTGPSISYEQYF
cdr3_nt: TGTGCCAGCAGCCAAGGGACAGGGCCGAGTATCTCCTACGAGCAGTACTTC

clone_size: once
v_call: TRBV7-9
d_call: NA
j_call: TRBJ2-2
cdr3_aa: CASSNTGELFF
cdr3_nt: TGTGCCAGCAGCAACACCGGGGAGCTGTTTTTT

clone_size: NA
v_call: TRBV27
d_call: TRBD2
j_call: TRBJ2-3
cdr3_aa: CASSLPTSGTDTQYF
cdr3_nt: TGTGCCAGCAGTTTACCGACTAGCGGCACAGATACGCAGTATTTT

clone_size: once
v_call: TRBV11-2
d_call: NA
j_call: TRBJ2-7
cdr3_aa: CASSQGEQYF
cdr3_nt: TGTGCCAGCAGCCAGGGGGAGCAGTACTTC

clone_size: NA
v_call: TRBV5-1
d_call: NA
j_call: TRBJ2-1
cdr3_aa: CASSEDMGSYNEQFF
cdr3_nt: TGCGCCAGCAGCGAGGACATGGGCTCCTACAATGAGCAGTTCTTC

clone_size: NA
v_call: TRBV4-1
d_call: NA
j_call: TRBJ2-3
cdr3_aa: CASSYDRGINTDTQYF
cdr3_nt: TGCGCCAGCAGTTATGATAGGGGAATAAACACAGATACGCAGTATTTT

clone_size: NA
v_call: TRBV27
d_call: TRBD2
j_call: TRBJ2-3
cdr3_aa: CASSSRVAGGLTDTQYF
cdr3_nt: TGTGCCAGCAGTTCCCGCGTAGCGGGGGGGCTCACAGATACGCAGTATTTT

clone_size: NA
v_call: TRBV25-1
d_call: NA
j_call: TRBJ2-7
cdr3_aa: CASSEVGGDEQYF
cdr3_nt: TGTGCCAGCAGTGAAGTTGGAGGGGACGAGCAGTACTTC

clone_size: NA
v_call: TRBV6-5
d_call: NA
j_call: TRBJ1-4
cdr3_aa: CASSYSENEKLFF
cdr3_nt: TGTGCCAGCAGTTACTCCGAGAATGAAAAACTGTTTTTT

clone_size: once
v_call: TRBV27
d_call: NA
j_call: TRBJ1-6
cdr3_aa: CASSFILGLGNSPLHF
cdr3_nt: TGTGCCAGCAGCTTCATCTTGGGGCTGGGGAATTCACCCCTCCACTTT

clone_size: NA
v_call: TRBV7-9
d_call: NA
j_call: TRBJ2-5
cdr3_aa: CASSSIYGGGETQYF
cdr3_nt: TGTGCCAGCAGCTCCATATATGGGGGCGGGGAGACCCAGTACTTC

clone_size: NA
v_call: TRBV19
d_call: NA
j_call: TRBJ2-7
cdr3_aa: CASSITGPSYEQYF
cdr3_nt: TGTGCCAGTAGTATAACGGGGCCCTCCTACGAGCAGTACTTC

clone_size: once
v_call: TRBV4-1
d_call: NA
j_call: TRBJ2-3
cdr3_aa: CASSPQVGSDTQYF
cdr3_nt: TGCGCCAGCAGCCCCCAGGTGGGGTCAGATACGCAGTATTTT

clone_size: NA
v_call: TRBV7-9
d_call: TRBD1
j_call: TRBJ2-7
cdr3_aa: CASSFSGQGSSEQYF
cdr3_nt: TGTGCCAGCAGCTTCTCCGGACAGGGAAGCAGCGAGCAGTACTTC

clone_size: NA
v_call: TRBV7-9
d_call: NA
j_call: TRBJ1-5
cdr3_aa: CASSLSEGDGYQPQHF
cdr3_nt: TGTGCCAGCAGCTTATCCGAGGGGGATGGATATCAGCCCCAGCATTTT